These 11 T cell receptor beta chains share one sample of origin, sequenced in a study of CD8 T cells in ankylosing spondylitis. Study conclusions and caveats: A TCR beta motif of eight or nine highly homologous variants seemed to mark ankylosing spondylitis blood.

TCRdb used MiXCR to reprocess the 5' RACE reads, holding one entry per CDR3 protein. The repertoire consists of about 500,000 distinct CDR3 sequences, with roughly 13% occurring once and the leading ten covering approximately 6.2%. No cognate antigen is known for these TCRs. The material sequenced was blood, either unsorted or a sorted T cell fraction (not recorded which). These receptors all stem from a male donor with ankylosing spondylitis.

This clonotype was seen a handful of times. The J gene is TRBJ2-2, the V gene TRBV7-7; D unresolved. Germline loops: CDR1 SSHAT, CDR2 FNYEAQ (reference sequence). V was clipped by 2 bases and J by 6 bases, with 10 bases between them. This CDR3 has 14 residues. CDR3 sequence reads: CASSLYEGPGELFF. The CDR3 nucleotides are TGTGCCAGCAGCTTATATGAAGGGCCCGGGGAGCTGTTTTTT.

This clonotype was seen a few times. J is TRBJ2-7 and V is TRBV2; 8 nucleotides match TRBD2. The CDR3 is made up of 15 amino acids. J lost 2 bases, V lost 1 base, and 4 bases had no gene match. CDR1 and CDR2 from the germline V gene are SNHLY and FYNNEI. This CDR3 reads CASSEGGGRTYEQYV. The CDR3 region has the DNA TGTGCCAGCAGTGAAGGTGGCGGGAGGACCTACGAGCAGTACGTC.

This chain connects TRBV18 to TRBJ1-3; 7 nucleotides line up with TRBD1. This CDR3 comprises 15 residues. CDR1 is KGHSH, CDR2 LQKENI, per germline. V lost 6 bases to trimming and J lost 5 bases; unmatched junction nucleotides: 10. In nucleotides, the CDR3 is TGTGCCAGCTCGCCGAGGACAGGCGTAAGAAACACCATATATTTT. Translation: CASSPRTGVRNTIYF.

This clonotype was detected ten times or more. The chain carries TRBV10-3 and TRBJ1-2; D is unresolved. Germline V lookup: CDR1 ENHRY, CDR2 SYGVKD. V was pared by 10 bases and J by 2 bases, with 5 bases between. CDR3 length equals 10 residues. The CDR3 bases are TGTGCCACCCGCAACTATGGCTACACCTTC. Protein: CATRNYGYTF.

The rearrangement joins TRBV6-2 or TRBV6-3 to TRBJ2-5; 7 nucleotides agree with TRBD2. Trimming at V came to 5 bases and at J to 5 bases, leaving 8 bases not matched to a gene. The CDR3 loop spans 14 amino acids. Germline V gives CDR1 MNHEY, CDR2 SVGEGT. CDR3 nucleotide sequence: TGTGCCAGCAGTGGGATCAGCGGGGCCGAGACCCAGTACTTC. Translating gives CASSGISGAETQYF.

The chain links TRBV15 to TRBJ2-3, with a tentative D call TRBD2 (6 bases). The germline CDR1 and CDR2 sequences are LNHNV and YYDKDF (reference sequence). This CDR3 region has 15 residues. V was pared by 8 bases and J by 0 bases, with 15 bases between. CDR3: CATSSGQRSTDTQYF. CDR3 coding DNA: TGTGCCACCTCAAGCGGGCAGCGCAGCACAGATACGCAGTATTTT. Full variable domain (rest looked up from reference TRBV15 and TRBJ2-3): DAMVIQNPRYQVTQFGKPVTLSCSQTLNHNVMYWYQQKSSQAPKLLFHYYDKDFNNEADTPDNFQSRRPNTSFCFLDIRSPGLGDTAMYLCATSSGQRSTDTQYFGPGTRLTVL.

A few counts support this clonotype. The chain is built from TRBV27 and TRBJ1-6; 7 bases match TRBD1. This CDR3 is built from 14 residues. Germline assignment: CDR1 MNHEY and CDR2 SMNVEV (reference sequence). V was clipped by 4 bases and J by 9 bases; unmatched bases: 6. The CDR3 DNA is TGTGCCAGCAGTTCAAAGGGGGCGGCTTCACCCCTCCACTTT. It specifies CASSSKGAASPLHF.

This clonotype was seen a handful of times. The rearrangement uses TRBV5-1 and TRBJ1-6, with 8 bases matching TRBD1. Per the germline V gene, CDR1 is SGHRS and CDR2 is YFSETQ. J gave up 8 bases and V 4 bases, and 5 bases lay outside the gene matches. There are 14 residues in the CDR3. DNA of the CDR3: TGCGCCAGCAGCCCGGGACAGGAGCATTCACCCCTCCACTTT. Translating it yields CASSPGQEHSPLHF. Using reference TRBV5-1 and TRBJ1-6 for the parts outside the CDR3, the full variable domain is KAGVTQTPRYLIKTRGQQVTLSCSPISGHRSVSWYQQTPGQGLQFLFEYFSETQRNKGNFPGRFSGRQFSNSRSEMNVSTLELGDSALYLCASSPGQEHSPLHFGNGTRLTVT.

This rearrangement joins TRBV20-1 to TRBJ2-1; 7 bases fit TRBD2. The CDR3 spans 16 residues. Germline loops: CDR1 DFQATT, CDR2 SNEGSKA (reference sequence). Trimming removed 5 bases from V and 10 bases from J; junction bases left unmatched: 20. CDR3 DNA: TGCAGTGCTCACTCCGTGTTCGGCGGGAGCGGTCGGGAGCAGTTCTTC. Translated, it gives CSAHSVFGGSGREQFF.

This clonotype was counted between two and nine times. The chain combines TRBV6-1 with TRBJ2-3; TRBD1 agrees at 8 bases. The CDR3 has 14 residues. The germline V gene has CDR1 MNHNS and CDR2 SASEGT. V dropped 5 bases and J dropped 3; count of bases not matched to a gene: 4. The CDR3 loop reads CASSQGARTDTQYF. The DNA of the CDR3 is TGTGCCAGCAGTCAGGGGGCGAGGACAGATACGCAGTATTTT.

The chain has TRBV3-1 and TRBJ2-5, with D possibly matching TRBD1 (6 bases). The V end lost 3 bases, the J end lost 3 bases, and 14 bases lay between the germline ends. The CDR3 spans 15 residues. Germline V CDR1 and CDR2: LGHDT, YNNKEL (reference sequence). In nucleotides, the CDR3 is TGTGCCAGCAGCCATTACGGCAGGGGTGAAGAGACCCAGTACTTC. Translated: CASSHYGRGEETQYF.